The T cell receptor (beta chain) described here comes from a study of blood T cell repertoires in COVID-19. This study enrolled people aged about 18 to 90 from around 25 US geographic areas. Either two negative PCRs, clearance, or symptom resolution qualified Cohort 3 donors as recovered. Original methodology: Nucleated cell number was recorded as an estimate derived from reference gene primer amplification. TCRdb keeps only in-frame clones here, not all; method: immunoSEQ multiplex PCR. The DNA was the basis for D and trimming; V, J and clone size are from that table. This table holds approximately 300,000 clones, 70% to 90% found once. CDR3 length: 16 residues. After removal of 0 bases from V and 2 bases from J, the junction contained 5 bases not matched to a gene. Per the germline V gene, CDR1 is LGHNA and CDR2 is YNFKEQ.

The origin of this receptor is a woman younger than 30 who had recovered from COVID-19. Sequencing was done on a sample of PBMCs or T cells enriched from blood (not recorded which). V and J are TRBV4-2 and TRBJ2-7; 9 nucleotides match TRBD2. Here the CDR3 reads CASSQDATSGTYEQYF. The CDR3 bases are TGTGCCAGCAGCCAAGACGCGACTAGCGGAACCTACGAGCAGTACTTC.